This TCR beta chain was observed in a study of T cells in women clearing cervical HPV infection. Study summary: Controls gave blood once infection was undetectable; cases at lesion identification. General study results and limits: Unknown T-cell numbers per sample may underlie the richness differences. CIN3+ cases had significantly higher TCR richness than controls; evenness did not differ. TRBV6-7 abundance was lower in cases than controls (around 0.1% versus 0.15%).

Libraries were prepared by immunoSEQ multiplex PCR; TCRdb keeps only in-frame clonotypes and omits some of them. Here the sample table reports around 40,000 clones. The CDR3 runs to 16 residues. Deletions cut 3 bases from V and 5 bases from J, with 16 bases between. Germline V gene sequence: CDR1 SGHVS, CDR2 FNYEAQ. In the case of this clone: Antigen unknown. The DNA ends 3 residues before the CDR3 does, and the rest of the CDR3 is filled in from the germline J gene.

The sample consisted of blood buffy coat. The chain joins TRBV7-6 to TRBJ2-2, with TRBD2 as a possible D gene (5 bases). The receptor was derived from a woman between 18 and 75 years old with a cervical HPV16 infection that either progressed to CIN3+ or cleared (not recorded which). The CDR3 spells CASSLGGLAATGELFF. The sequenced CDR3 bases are TGTGCCAGCAGCTTGGGCGGGCTAGCAGCGACCGGGGAG.